This T cell receptor (beta chain) came from a study of cytomegalovirus exposure and HLA in healthy donors. Whole-study findings and limits: Follow-up analysis found HLA locus-dependent TCR association rates, highest for DRB1 and lowest for HLA-C. TCR beta sequences reportedly predicted most subjects' HLA-A and HLA-B alleles accurately. 87-base-pair reads could not separate some V segments, including TRBV6-2 and TRBV6-3. The study recorded 160 or so TCR beta chains that were cytomegalovirus-associated.

Amplification used 60 Vbeta primers and 13 Jbeta primers. Some clones are missing from TCRdb's copy, which holds only in-frame ones; the method was immunoSEQ multiplex PCR. The sample yields about 140,000 clones, 82% seen once. Concerning this clone: No antigen is known for it.

This CDR3 comprises 16 residues. The germline V gene encodes CDR1 MNHNS and CDR2 SASEGT. The ends were cut back, 0 bases at V and 3 bases at J, with 9 bases in the middle. The clonotype was recovered from a woman aged 45 to 65 in good health and CMV-seropositive. The sample taken for sequencing was PBMCs. The V call is TRBV6-1, the J call TRBJ1-6; D is unresolved. The CDR3 region has the DNA TGTGCCAGCAGTGAAGCGCTGGCAGGCTATAATTCACCCCTCCACTTT. Protein sequence: CASSEALAGYNSPLHF.